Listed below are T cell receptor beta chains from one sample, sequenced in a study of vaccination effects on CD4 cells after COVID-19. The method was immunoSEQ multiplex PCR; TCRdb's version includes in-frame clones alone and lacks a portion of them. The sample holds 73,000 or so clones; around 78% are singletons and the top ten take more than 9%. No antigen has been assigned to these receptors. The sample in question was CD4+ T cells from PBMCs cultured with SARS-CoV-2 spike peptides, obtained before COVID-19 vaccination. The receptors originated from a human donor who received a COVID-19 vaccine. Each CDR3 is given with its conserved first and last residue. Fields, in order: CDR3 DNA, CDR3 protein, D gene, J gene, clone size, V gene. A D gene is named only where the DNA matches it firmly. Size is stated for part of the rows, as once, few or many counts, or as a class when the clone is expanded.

CDR3nt: TGTGCCAGCGCGACCAGGGGAATCCAGTACTTC; CDR3aa: CASATRGIQYF; d_gene: .; j_gene: TRBJ2-5; abundance: .; v_gene: TRBV7-9
CDR3nt: TGCGCCAGCAGCCAAGAGGTAATGACAGCGGCCCCTCCCCTCCACTTT; CDR3aa: CASSQEVMTAAPPLHF; d_gene: .; j_gene: TRBJ1-6; abundance: few; v_gene: TRBV4-1
CDR3nt: TGCGCCAGCAGCCAAGTGGGGGGCACCCAGACCCAGTACTTC; CDR3aa: CASSQVGGTQTQYF; d_gene: .; j_gene: TRBJ2-5; abundance: few; v_gene: TRBV4-1
CDR3nt: TGTGCCAGCAGCCCGGGACAGGGCCCGAACACCGGGGAGCTGTTTTTT; CDR3aa: CASSPGQGPNTGELFF; d_gene: TRBD1; j_gene: TRBJ2-2; abundance: .; v_gene: TRBV7-6
CDR3nt: TGTGCCAGCAGGAACAACGATCGACAGAACACCGGGGAGCTGTTTTTT; CDR3aa: CASRNNDRQNTGELFF; d_gene: .; j_gene: TRBJ2-2; abundance: .; v_gene: TRBV28
CDR3nt: TGTGCCAGCACTTCCGGGCCCGGGGGGATCACTGAAGCTTTCTTT; CDR3aa: CASTSGPGGITEAFF; d_gene: .; j_gene: TRBJ1-1; abundance: .; v_gene: TRBV5-5
CDR3nt: TGCGCCAGCGGCGCTGGGGGTTATAATTCACCCCTCCACTTT; CDR3aa: CASGAGGYNSPLHF; d_gene: .; j_gene: TRBJ1-6; abundance: .; v_gene: TRBV5-1
CDR3nt: TGTGCCAGCAGCGAAGGGACATCCATCAGGGGCTACACCTTC; CDR3aa: CASSEGTSIRGYTF; d_gene: .; j_gene: TRBJ1-2; abundance: .; v_gene: TRBV2
CDR3nt: TGTGCCAGTAGTATGCTTCACTATGGCTACACCTTC; CDR3aa: CASSMLHYGYTF; d_gene: .; j_gene: TRBJ1-2; abundance: .; v_gene: TRBV19
CDR3nt: TGTGCCAGCAGTTACTCGGTGGCAGGGGGCGCGAACTATGGCTACACCTTC; CDR3aa: CASSYSVAGGANYGYTF; d_gene: TRBD1; j_gene: TRBJ1-2; abundance: .; v_gene: TRBV6-2/TRBV6-3
CDR3nt: TGTGCCAGCGGAGTGGTGGGGGGTAGGACAGATACGCAGTATTTT; CDR3aa: CASGVVGGRTDTQYF; d_gene: .; j_gene: TRBJ2-3; abundance: .; v_gene: TRBV2
CDR3nt: TGTGCCAGCAGCGTAACAGACAAAAATGGCTACACCTTC; CDR3aa: CASSVTDKNGYTF; d_gene: .; j_gene: TRBJ1-2; abundance: few; v_gene: TRBV9
CDR3nt: TGTGCCAGCAGCTTAGCAGTTTGGACAGGCGGAATGAACACTGAAGCTTTCTTT; CDR3aa: CASSLAVWTGGMNTEAFF; d_gene: TRBD1; j_gene: TRBJ1-1; abundance: .; v_gene: TRBV7-9
CDR3nt: TGCAGCGTTGGAACAGGGAGCTATGGCTACACCTTC; CDR3aa: CSVGTGSYGYTF; d_gene: .; j_gene: TRBJ1-2; abundance: .; v_gene: TRBV29-1
CDR3nt: TGTGCCAGCAGCTTAGTTGGGCAGGGCAATCAGCCCCAGCATTTT; CDR3aa: CASSLVGQGNQPQHF; d_gene: .; j_gene: TRBJ1-5; abundance: .; v_gene: TRBV7-8
CDR3nt: TGTGCCAGCAGTTTGGTAGGTAATCAGCCCCAGCATTTT; CDR3aa: CASSLVGNQPQHF; d_gene: .; j_gene: TRBJ1-5; abundance: .; v_gene: TRBV28
CDR3nt: TGTGCCAGCTCACCCGACTCCTATAATTCACCCCTCCACTTT; CDR3aa: CASSPDSYNSPLHF; d_gene: .; j_gene: TRBJ1-6; abundance: .; v_gene: TRBV18
CDR3nt: TGTGCCAGCAGGACAGGGGTTTATAGCAATCAGCCCCAGCATTTT; CDR3aa: CASRTGVYSNQPQHF; d_gene: TRBD1; j_gene: TRBJ1-5; abundance: .; v_gene: TRBV6-5
CDR3nt: TGTGCCAGCAGCCCTATTTACATAGGGGGTGCGGAGACCCAGTACTTC; CDR3aa: CASSPIYIGGAETQYF; d_gene: .; j_gene: TRBJ2-5; abundance: .; v_gene: TRBV14
CDR3nt: TGTGCCAGCCCCGGGACAGGGCTCACAGATACGCAGTATTTT; CDR3aa: CASPGTGLTDTQYF; d_gene: TRBD1; j_gene: TRBJ2-3; abundance: .; v_gene: TRBV5-8
CDR3nt: TGTGCCATCAGTGTAGGCGGGGGGGCCACCGGGGAGCTGTTTTTT; CDR3aa: CAISVGGGATGELFF; d_gene: TRBD2; j_gene: TRBJ2-2; abundance: .; v_gene: TRBV10-3
CDR3nt: TGTGCCAGCAGTATTCGACAGTCCGGGGCCAACGTCCTGACTTTC; CDR3aa: CASSIRQSGANVLTF; d_gene: .; j_gene: TRBJ2-6; abundance: .; v_gene: TRBV6-5
CDR3nt: TGCGCCAGCAGCTTGTTGGCAGGTGGCGGGGGGGCGGAAGAGACCCAGTACTTC; CDR3aa: CASSLLAGGGGAEETQYF; d_gene: TRBD2; j_gene: TRBJ2-5; abundance: .; v_gene: TRBV5-1
CDR3nt: TGTGCCAGCAGCTTAGATCTAGGCGGTCAGCCCCAGCATTTT; CDR3aa: CASSLDLGGQPQHF; d_gene: .; j_gene: TRBJ1-5; abundance: .; v_gene: TRBV11-2
CDR3nt: TGTGCCAGCATGGAAGGGAGGGCAATGGGCAATGAGCAGTTCTTC; CDR3aa: CASMEGRAMGNEQFF; d_gene: TRBD2; j_gene: TRBJ2-1; abundance: .; v_gene: TRBV2
CDR3nt: TGTGCCAGCAGCTTCGGGGGGGCTGAGACCGGGGAGCTGTTTTTT; CDR3aa: CASSFGGAETGELFF; d_gene: TRBD2; j_gene: TRBJ2-2; abundance: .; v_gene: TRBV7-3
CDR3nt: TGTGCCAGCATCAAACAGGGGGTGGGAGATACGCAGTATTTT; CDR3aa: CASIKQGVGDTQYF; d_gene: TRBD1; j_gene: TRBJ2-3; abundance: .; v_gene: TRBV6-5
CDR3nt: TGTGCCAGCAGCTTGACATTACAGGGGGCCCGGTATTTT; CDR3aa: CASSLTLQGARYF; d_gene: TRBD1; j_gene: TRBJ2-3; abundance: .; v_gene: TRBV7-2
CDR3nt: TGTGCCAGTAGTATTTATCCCGGGGGATCTGGGGCCAACGTCCTGACTTTC; CDR3aa: CASSIYPGGSGANVLTF; d_gene: .; j_gene: TRBJ2-6; abundance: once; v_gene: TRBV19
CDR3nt: TGTGCCAGCAGCCAAGATACGGGGCTGAACACTGAAGCTTTCTTT; CDR3aa: CASSQDTGLNTEAFF; d_gene: .; j_gene: TRBJ1-1; abundance: .; v_gene: TRBV14
CDR3nt: TGTGCCAGCTCACCGCGGGGACTAGCGGGGGGACTTTACAATGAGCAGTTCTTC; CDR3aa: CASSPRGLAGGLYNEQFF; d_gene: TRBD2; j_gene: TRBJ2-1; abundance: .; v_gene: TRBV18
CDR3nt: TGTGCCAGCAGCGGAAGAGGCTTTCCAGCGGCTGGAAACACCATATATTTT; CDR3aa: CASSGRGFPAAGNTIYF; d_gene: .; j_gene: TRBJ1-3; abundance: .; v_gene: TRBV9
CDR3nt: TGTGCCAGCAGCTTAGTTTCGGGCGAGCAGTTCTTC; CDR3aa: CASSLVSGEQFF; d_gene: .; j_gene: TRBJ2-1; abundance: .; v_gene: TRBV7-2
CDR3nt: TGCGCCAGCAGCCAGCCGGGACAGGGAAACTATGGCTACACCTTC; CDR3aa: CASSQPGQGNYGYTF; d_gene: TRBD1; j_gene: TRBJ1-2; abundance: .; v_gene: TRBV5-1
CDR3nt: TGTGCCAGCTCGCCGGGGGCCGGGGACAAGGGTTATAGCAATCAGCCCCAGCATTTT; CDR3aa: CASSPGAGDKGYSNQPQHF; d_gene: .; j_gene: TRBJ1-5; abundance: .; v_gene: TRBV18
CDR3nt: TGTGCCAGCAGCTTAGCAGGCCTCTCTGGAAACACCATATATTTT; CDR3aa: CASSLAGLSGNTIYF; d_gene: .; j_gene: TRBJ1-3; abundance: few; v_gene: TRBV11-2
CDR3nt: TGTGCCAGCAGTTTAAGTCTAGGCCATTTACAAGAGACCCAGTACTTC; CDR3aa: CASSLSLGHLQETQYF; d_gene: .; j_gene: TRBJ2-5; abundance: .; v_gene: TRBV27
CDR3nt: TGCGCCAGCAGCTCTAGCGGGGGGGATACAGATACGCAGTATTTT; CDR3aa: CASSSSGGDTDTQYF; d_gene: TRBD2; j_gene: TRBJ2-3; abundance: .; v_gene: TRBV5-1
CDR3nt: TGCGCCAGCAGCTTGGGACCCCTACCTAATGAGCAGTTCTTC; CDR3aa: CASSLGPLPNEQFF; d_gene: .; j_gene: TRBJ2-1; abundance: .; v_gene: TRBV5-1
CDR3nt: TGTGCCAGCAGCTCAATGGCCCAGGGTGATCAGCCCCAGCATTTT; CDR3aa: CASSSMAQGDQPQHF; d_gene: .; j_gene: TRBJ1-5; abundance: .; v_gene: TRBV3-1/TRBV3-2
CDR3nt: TGTGCCAGCAGCTCCCGCGGGGGGACCGGGGAGCTGTTTTTT; CDR3aa: CASSSRGGTGELFF; d_gene: TRBD2; j_gene: TRBJ2-2; abundance: .; v_gene: TRBV7-2
CDR3nt: TGTGCCAGCCGGGACGTGGGAAATTCACCCCTCCACTTT; CDR3aa: CASRDVGNSPLHF; d_gene: .; j_gene: TRBJ1-6; abundance: few; v_gene: TRBV7-3
CDR3nt: TGTGCCAGCAGCTTAACGGGGCCCCCGGTCTTC; CDR3aa: CASSLTGPPVF; d_gene: .; j_gene: TRBJ2-1; abundance: .; v_gene: TRBV7-9
CDR3nt: TGCGCCAGCAGCTTGGTGGCCGGGACAGGGTGGACTGAAGCTTTCTTT; CDR3aa: CASSLVAGTGWTEAFF; d_gene: TRBD1; j_gene: TRBJ1-1; abundance: .; v_gene: TRBV5-1
CDR3nt: TGTGCCAGCAGTGAAGGGGCTGGAAACACCATATATTTT; CDR3aa: CASSEGAGNTIYF; d_gene: .; j_gene: TRBJ1-3; abundance: .; v_gene: TRBV6-1
CDR3nt: TGCGCCAGCAGTGTACGTGAGGGAACCCAGTACTTC; CDR3aa: CASSVREGTQYF; d_gene: .; j_gene: TRBJ2-5; abundance: few; v_gene: TRBV10-2
CDR3nt: TGTGCCAGCAGCTTCGGGGACCGAAACGAAAAACTGTTTTTT; CDR3aa: CASSFGDRNEKLFF; d_gene: .; j_gene: TRBJ1-4; abundance: once; v_gene: TRBV7-2
CDR3nt: TGCGCCAGCAGCAAAAGTCAGGACAGGGGGCAGGGGAACTATGGCTACACCTTC; CDR3aa: CASSKSQDRGQGNYGYTF; d_gene: TRBD1; j_gene: TRBJ1-2; abundance: .; v_gene: TRBV4-1